The clone carrying this T cell receptor beta chain has a single count. Antigen: not known. The assay was immunoSEQ multiplex PCR, and TCRdb's table has in-frame clones only and misses some. This table has some 140,000 clones, 86% appearing once. The sample originates from a study of cytomegalovirus exposure and HLA in healthy donors. In the study overall: The roughly 120 validation repertoires, a later analysis reported, used the same platform as the approximately 700 first-cohort repertoires. Study findings and constraints: Among the CMV-associated chains, three were confirmed in vitro as specific for CMV antigens.

The V end was cut by 1 base, the J end by 5 bases, with 14 bases between. The CDR3 extends over 15 amino acids. Germline V gives CDR1 LNHNV, CDR2 YYDKDF (reference sequence). The sequence was collected from a human donor in good health. Source material: PBMCs. The V gene is TRBV15, the J gene TRBJ2-5, with a tentative D call TRBD2 (5 bases). As DNA, the CDR3 is TGTGCCACCAGCAGAGCCCCGCTAGCTGGGGAGACCCAGTACTTC. Residues: CATSRAPLAGETQYF.